These T cell receptor beta chains were read from a single sample in a study of graft-versus-host responses after intestinal transplantation. Assay: immunoSEQ multiplex PCR; the TCRdb copy retains only in-frame clones and omits some. The sample carries roughly 60,000 clones, around 91% recorded once. The input for sequencing was PBMCs, taken around 120 days after intestinal transplantation. These receptors were obtained from a human patient who received an intestinal transplant, so some T cells may come from the graft donor. Each CDR3 is given with its conserved first and last residue. D genes are given only for firm matches.

d_call cdr3_length j_call v_call cdr3_aa
. 13 TRBJ2-7 TRBV5-1 CASSLSDGYEQYF
. 11 TRBJ2-3 TRBV20-1 CSAEEIDTQYF
. 15 TRBJ1-1 TRBV7-8 CASSLLITGITEAFF
. 16 TRBJ2-1 TRBV12-1 CASSSIPGGFIYEQFF
TRBD1 16 TRBJ1-1 TRBV2 CASSTGTGGMNTEAFF
. 14 TRBJ1-1 TRBV7-3 CASSEGRVYTEAFF
. 15 TRBJ2-4 TRBV28 CASSSQGLAKNIQYF
TRBD1 15 TRBJ1-6 TRBV15 CATSRGQGVISPLHF
TRBD2 17 TRBJ2-1 TRBV5-1 CASSLVQAGGAYNEQFF
TRBD1 18 TRBJ1-3 TRBV5-1 CASSPTGTGSFSGNTIYF
. 13 TRBJ2-1 TRBV28 CASSLQAYNEQFF
TRBD1 14 TRBJ2-7 TRBV5-4 CASSFGQVPYEQYF
TRBD1 15 TRBJ1-1 TRBV4-1 CASSQVTMSGGETFF
. 13 TRBJ1-3 TRBV27 CASSARWGNTIYF
. 14 TRBJ2-1 TRBV11-2 CASSPAGVDNEQFF
TRBD1 15 TRBJ2-7 TRBV4-2 CASSPPGTATYEQYF